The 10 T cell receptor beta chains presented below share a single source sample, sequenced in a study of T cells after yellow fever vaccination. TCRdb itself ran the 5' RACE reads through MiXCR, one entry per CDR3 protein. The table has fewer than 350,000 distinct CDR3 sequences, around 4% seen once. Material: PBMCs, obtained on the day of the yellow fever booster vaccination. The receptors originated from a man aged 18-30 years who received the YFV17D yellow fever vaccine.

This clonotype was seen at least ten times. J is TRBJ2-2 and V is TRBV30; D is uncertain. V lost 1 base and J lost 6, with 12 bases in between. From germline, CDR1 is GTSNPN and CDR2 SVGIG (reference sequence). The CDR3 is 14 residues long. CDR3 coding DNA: TGTGCCTGGAGTGCGGCTCCGGAGTCCGGGGAGCTGTTTTTT. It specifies CAWSAAPESGELFF.

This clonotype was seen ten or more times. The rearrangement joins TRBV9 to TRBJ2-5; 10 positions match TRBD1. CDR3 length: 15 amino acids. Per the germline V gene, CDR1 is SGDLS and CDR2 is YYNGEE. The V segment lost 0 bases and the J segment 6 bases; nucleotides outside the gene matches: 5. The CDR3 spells CASSVGQGARQTQYF. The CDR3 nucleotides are TGTGCCAGCAGCGTAGGACAGGGGGCTCGTCAGACCCAGTACTTC. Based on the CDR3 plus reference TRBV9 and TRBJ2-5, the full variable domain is DSGVTQTPKHLITATGQRVTLRCSPRSGDLSVYWYQQSLDQGLQFLIQYYNGEERAKGNILERFSAQQFPDLHSELNLSSLELGDSALYFCASSVGQGARQTQYFGPGTRLLVL.

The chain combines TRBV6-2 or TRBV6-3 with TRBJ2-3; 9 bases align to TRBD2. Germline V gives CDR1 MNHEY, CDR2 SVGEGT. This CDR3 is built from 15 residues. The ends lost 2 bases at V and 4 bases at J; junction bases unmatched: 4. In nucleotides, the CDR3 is TGTGCCAGCAGTTACAATGCGGGGGGGCCAGATACGCAGTATTTT. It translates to CASSYNAGGPDTQYF.

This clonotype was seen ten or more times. CDR3 amino acids: CASSHLDTQYF. DNA of the CDR3: TGTGCCAGCAGCCACCTCGATACGCAGTATTTT. The rearrangement joins TRBV6-6 to TRBJ2-3; D unclear. The V end lost 6 bases, the J end lost 6 bases, and 7 bases lay between the germline ends. Germline V gene lookup returns CDR1 MNHNY and CDR2 SVGAGI (reference sequence). The CDR3 contains 11 residues.

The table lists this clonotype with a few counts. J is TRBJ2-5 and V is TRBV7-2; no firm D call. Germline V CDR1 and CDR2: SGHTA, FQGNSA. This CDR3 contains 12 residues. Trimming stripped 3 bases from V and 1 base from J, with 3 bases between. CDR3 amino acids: CASSFAQETQYF. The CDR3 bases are TGTGCCAGCAGCTTTGCCCAAGAGACCCAGTACTTC.

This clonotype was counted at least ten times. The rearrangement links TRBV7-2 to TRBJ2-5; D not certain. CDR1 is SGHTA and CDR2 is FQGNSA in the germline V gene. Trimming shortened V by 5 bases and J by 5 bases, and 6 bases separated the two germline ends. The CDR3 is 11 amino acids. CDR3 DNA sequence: TGTGCCAGCAGCCGCCGGGAGACCCAGTACTTC. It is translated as CASSRRETQYF.

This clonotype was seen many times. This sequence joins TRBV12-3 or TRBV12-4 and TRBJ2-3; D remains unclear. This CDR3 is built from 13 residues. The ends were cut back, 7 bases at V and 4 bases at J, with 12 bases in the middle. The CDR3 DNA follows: TGTGCCAGCAATAACTTTGGCCCAGATACGCAGTATTTT. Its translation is CASNNFGPDTQYF.

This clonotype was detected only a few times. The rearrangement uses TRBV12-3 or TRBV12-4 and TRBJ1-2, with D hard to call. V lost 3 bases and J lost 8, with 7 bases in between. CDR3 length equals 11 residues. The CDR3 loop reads CASSLRQGYTF. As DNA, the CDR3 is TGTGCCAGCAGTTTGCGTCAAGGCTACACCTTC.

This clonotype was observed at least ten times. CDR3 amino acids: CSAAGTYEQYF. CDR3 DNA: TGCAGTGCGGCAGGGACCTACGAGCAGTACTTC. The rearrangement joins TRBV20-1 to TRBJ2-7, with D possibly matching TRBD1 (5 bases). The V end lost 6 bases, the J end lost 2 bases, and 8 bases lay between the germline ends. CDR1 DFQATT and CDR2 SNEGSKA come from the germline V gene (reference sequence). This CDR3 comprises 11 residues.

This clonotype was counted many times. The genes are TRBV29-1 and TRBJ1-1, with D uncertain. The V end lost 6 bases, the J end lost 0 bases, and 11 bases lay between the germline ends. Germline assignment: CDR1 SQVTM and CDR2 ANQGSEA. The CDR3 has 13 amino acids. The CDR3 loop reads CSVGRIMNTEAFF. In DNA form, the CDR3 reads TGCAGCGTAGGACGGATTATGAACACTGAAGCTTTCTTT.